The 8 T cell receptor beta chains below were found in one sample sequenced in a study of T-cell memory formation after mild COVID-19. TCRdb processed the 5' RACE reads anew with MiXCR; each CDR3 protein has one entry. The sample includes about 210,000 distinct CDR3 sequences, roughly a tenth of them seen just once. The sequenced sample was PBMCs or a T cell subset sorted from them (not recorded which). These TCRs come from a young man who had mild COVID-19 (a few samples of this study predate the infection). Cell type and time point are not known.

Only a few counts were recorded for this clonotype. One end of the junction varies from germline; a read error may be responsible. The rearrangement links TRBV28 to TRBJ2-5; the match to TRBD1 covers 8 bases. From germline, CDR1 is MDHEN and CDR2 SYDVKM. The CDR3 runs 15 residues. DNA of the CDR3: TGTGCCAGCTGTTTTTCCGGACAGGGTCAAGAGACCCAGTACTTC. Residues: CASCFSGQGQETQYF.

V usage is TRBV7-9 and J usage is TRBJ2-2, with D tentatively TRBD1 (5 bases). Germline-derived CDR1 and CDR2 are SEHNR and FQNEAQ (reference sequence). The CDR3 consists of 16 residues. V was trimmed by 6 bases and J by 1 base, leaving 15 bases between them. The CDR3 reads CASRPRMDMNTGELFF. The CDR3 nucleotides read TGTGCCAGCAGGCCAAGGATGGACATGAACACCGGGGAGCTGTTTTTT.

The gene calls are TRBV9 and TRBJ1-1, with D possibly being TRBD1 (5 bases). In germline, CDR1 is SGDLS, CDR2 YYNGEE. The V and J ends lost 0 bases and 1 base respectively, with 13 bases between them. The CDR3 loop spans 16 amino acids. CDR3 nucleotide sequence: TGTGCCAGCAGCGTAGCTACGAGGGGAAAGAACACTGAAGCTTTCTTT. The encoded protein is CASSVATRGKNTEAFF.

This clonotype turned up a few times. This chain links TRBV20-1 with TRBJ1-2, with a weak D call TRBD1 (5 bases). V lost 3 bases to trimming and J lost 4 bases, with 18 bases between them. CDR1 and CDR2 (germline): DFQATT, SNEGSKA (reference sequence). The CDR3 sequence is 15 residues long. CDR3 protein: CSASTQAVQAYGYTF. CDR3 coding DNA: TGCAGTGCTAGTACCCAGGCCGTACAGGCCTATGGCTACACCTTC.

The chain employs TRBV6-2 or TRBV6-3 and TRBJ2-1; D perhaps matches TRBD1 (5 bases). Germline-derived CDR1 and CDR2 are MNHEY and SVGEGT. The CDR3 sequence is 13 residues long. The V end lost 10 bases, the J end lost 3 bases, and 13 bases lay between the germline ends. The DNA of the CDR3 is TGTGCCACCACGGACAAAAACTACAATGAGCAGTTCTTC. It specifies CATTDKNYNEQFF.

The sample holds many counts of this clonotype. The chain uses TRBV24-1 and TRBJ2-1; 12 positions agree with TRBD2. The germline CDR1 and CDR2 sequences are KGHDR and SFDVKD. This CDR3 has 18 amino acids. V lost 4 bases to trimming and J lost 5 bases; unmatched junction nucleotides: 11. Here the CDR3 DNA reads TGTGCCACCAGTGACCGTCTCGGCCTAGCGGGGGGGCACAATGAGCAGTTCTTC. Translated, it gives CATSDRLGLAGGHNEQFF.

This clonotype was counted ten times or more. The rearrangement links TRBV7-2 to TRBJ2-5, with D uncertain. The CDR3 has 13 residues. Germline CDR1 is SGHTA and CDR2 is FQGNSA. V lost 4 bases to trimming and J lost 4 bases, with 10 bases between them. For the CDR3, the DNA is TGTGCCAGCAGCTCCGACATCCGAGAGACCCAGTACTTC. It encodes CASSSDIRETQYF.

The chain couples TRBV18 to TRBJ2-3, with 7 bases identical to TRBD2. After removal of 0 bases from V and 5 bases from J, the junction contained 5 bases not matched to a gene. This CDR3 spans 15 amino acids. The V gene's germline CDR1 is KGHSH and CDR2 LQKENI. This CDR3 is CASSPPSERGDTQYF. In nucleotides, the CDR3 is TGTGCCAGCTCACCACCGTCAGAGCGGGGAGATACGCAGTATTTT.